Below are 15 T cell receptor beta chains sequenced from a single sample in a study of technical replicates of blood from a handful of donors (dated by TCRdb to 2015 to 2018). Library preparation was by the immunoSEQ multiplex PCR assay. TCRdb re-hosts the immuneACCESS table, in-frame sequences only. Its copies lack some clones; in the studies checked, an unresolved V gene accounts for under half of them, and the cause for the rest is not known. This sample holds 50,000 to 65,000 clones; 80% to 95% were observed only once. The ten largest account for more than 4% of the sample. The sequenced material came from PBMCs. The receptor source for this set is a human donor in good health. Some clones in this sample may be carry-over from other donors' samples.

The rearrangement links TRBV21-1 to TRBJ1-4; TRBD1, the D gene given by the table, was not confirmed from the DNA. TRBV21-1 is tagged as a pseudogene. This CDR3 has 19 amino acids. This CDR3 is CASSKVVDRSGEANEKLFF. CDR3 sequence (DNA): TGTGCCAGCAGCAAAGTGGTCGACCGATCAGGGGAAGCTAATGAAAAACTGTTTTTT.

This chain connects TRBV4-2 to TRBJ2-1; TRBD2 matches 11 bases. The CDR3 totals 17 residues. Per the germline V gene, CDR1 is LGHNA and CDR2 is YNFKEQ. Trimming took 5 bases from V and 9 from J; bases not matched to a gene: 15. The CDR3 DNA reads TGTGCCAGCAGCGGCAGTTGGGGTCTAGCGGGAGGCATTGAGCAGTTCTTC. As protein: CASSGSWGLAGGIEQFF.

J is TRBJ2-7 and V is TRBV6-6; possible D gene TRBD2, 6 bases. The CDR3 length is 12 residues. Trimming pared 6 bases from V and 0 bases from J, leaving 6 bases between. Germline CDR1 reads MNHNY; CDR2 reads SVGAGI (reference sequence). The CDR3 loop is CASSGSSYEQYF. The CDR3 DNA reads as TGTGCCAGCAGCGGGAGCTCCTACGAGCAGTACTTC.

V gene TRBV6-4 combines with J gene TRBJ2-5, with a tentative D call TRBD2 (6 bases). This CDR3 comprises 17 residues. Trimming removed 6 bases from V and 3 bases from J, with 23 bases in between. The germline CDR1 and CDR2 sequences are MRHNA and SNTAGT. The CDR3 loop is CASSSNAPLASKETQYF. CDR3 bases: TGTGCCAGCAGCTCTAATGCTCCCCTAGCGTCCAAAGAGACCCAGTACTTC.

This clone was observed once. The chain joins TRBV5-1 to TRBJ2-5; the match to TRBD2 covers 11 bases. The CDR3 is 18 residues long. Germline loops: CDR1 SGHRS, CDR2 YFSETQ. The V and J ends lost 4 bases and 4 bases, in that order; junction bases with no gene match: 15. CDR3 region: CASSPGGVAGGLGETQYF. CDR3 sequence (DNA): TGCGCCAGCAGCCCCGGCGGGGTAGCGGGGGGGCTTGGAGAGACCCAGTACTTC.

A single count supports this clone. The rearrangement joins TRBV7-9 to TRBJ2-1, with TRBD2 matching 8 bases. The CDR3 is made up of 15 amino acids. Germline CDR1 SEHNR, CDR2 FQNEAQ (reference sequence). V was pared by 1 base and J by 5 bases, with 4 bases of the junction left unmatched. CDR3 in DNA: TGTGCCAGCAGCTTAGTCGGGAGGGCCCACAATGAGCAGTTCTTC. As protein: CASSLVGRAHNEQFF.

The gene calls are TRBV9 and TRBJ2-2; TRBD1 might be the D (7 bases). CDR1 and CDR2 from the germline V gene are SGDLS and YYNGEE. CDR3 size: 20 residues. V lost 4 bases to trimming and J lost 0 bases, with 25 bases between them. CDR3 coding DNA: TGTGCCAGCAGCCCCCGACAGGGTTCTGGGACTTTGACGAACACCGGGGAGCTGTTTTTT. As protein: CASSPRQGSGTLTNTGELFF.

The J gene is TRBJ2-7, the V gene TRBV11-2, with 7 bases lining up with TRBD1. Germline CDR1 reads SGHAT; CDR2 reads FQNNGV. This CDR3 comprises 14 residues. V lost 7 bases and J lost 7; bases outside the gene matches: 13. DNA of the CDR3: TGTGCCAGCACCAGTGACAGGGTAATAAGTGAGCAGTACTTC. Translation gives CASTSDRVISEQYF.

This chain connects TRBV27 to TRBJ1-2, with 8 bases matching TRBD1. The CDR3 runs to 17 residues. Trimming at V came to 3 bases and at J to 7 bases, leaving 16 bases not matched to a gene. Germline V gives CDR1 MNHEY, CDR2 SMNVEV (reference sequence). CDR3 amino acids: CASSLAQGASVIGGYTF. The DNA for the CDR3 is TGTGCCAGCAGTTTGGCCCAGGGGGCATCCGTGATCGGTGGCTACACCTTC.

The chain combines TRBV5-6 with TRBJ1-2; 7 bases agree with TRBD1. J was trimmed by 1 base and V by 1 base; bases with no gene match: 1. The CDR3 sequence is 14 residues long. Per the germline V gene, CDR1 is SGHDT and CDR2 is YYEEEE. In DNA, the CDR3 is TGTGCCAGCAGCTTGACAGGGGTTAACTATGGCTACACCTTC. It yields the protein CASSLTGVNYGYTF. The entire variable domain, with the rest obtained from reference TRBV5-6 and TRBJ1-2, is as follows: DAGVTQSPTHLIKTRGQQVTLRCSPKSGHDTVSWYQQALGQGPQFIFQYYEEEERQRGNFPDRFSGHQFPNYSSELNVNALLLGDSALYLCASSLTGVNYGYTFGSGTRLTVV.

The table lists this clone with a count of one. Here the CDR3 DNA reads TGCGCCAGCAGGCCGGGACTCAGCTCCTACGAGCAGTACTTC. Its protein product is CASRPGLSSYEQYF. J is TRBJ2-7 and V is TRBV5-1; D is possibly TRBD2 (6 bases). The CDR3 is made up of 14 amino acids. V was cut by 5 bases and J by 0 bases, with 12 bases left in between. Germline V gene lookup returns CDR1 SGHRS and CDR2 YFSETQ.

The chain recombines TRBV6-1 with TRBJ2-1; D remains unclear. In germline, CDR1 is MNHNS, CDR2 SASEGT. The CDR3 has 13 residues. The ends were cut back, 8 bases at V and 6 bases at J, with 14 bases in the middle. In DNA, the CDR3 is TGTGCCAGCGGCCAAGTGGTCGTCAATGAGCAGTTCTTC. This translates into CASGQVVVNEQFF.

The CDR3 spells CASTRGQLQETQYF. DNA of the CDR3: TGTGCCAGCACCCGGGGACAGCTCCAAGAGACCCAGTACTTC. The chain couples TRBV9 to TRBJ2-5; 7 nucleotides align to TRBD1. Trimming took 6 bases from V and 1 from J; bases not matched to a gene: 6. CDR1 and CDR2 from the germline V gene are SGDLS and YYNGEE. This CDR3 comprises 14 residues.

This chain links TRBV11-1 with TRBJ2-7; D is possibly TRBD2 (6 bases). Germline-derived CDR1 and CDR2 are SGHAT and FQDESV (reference sequence). Deletions cut 5 bases from V and 9 bases from J, with 20 bases between. The length of the CDR3 is 14 residues. As DNA, the CDR3 is TGTGCCAGCAGCGACTTCCAGACGGGAGATCGGCAGTACTTC. This gives the protein CASSDFQTGDRQYF.

The rearrangement links TRBV2 to TRBJ1-4; 7 bases agree with TRBD1. Germline-derived CDR1 and CDR2 are SNHLY and FYNNEI. The trim removed 6 bases at V and 8 bases at J, leaving 9 bases unmatched. This CDR3 is built from 14 residues. The CDR3 DNA reads TGTGCCAGCAGGCCCGGGACAGTCTTCGAAAAACTGTTTTTT. The encoded protein is CASRPGTVFEKLFF.